This T cell receptor (beta chain) was recorded in a study of cytomegalovirus exposure and HLA in healthy donors. Study-level points and caveats: Among the most significant clusters, several appeared linked to common viral pathogens in a later analysis. Accurate prediction of HLA-A and HLA-B alleles (for most subjects) was reportedly achieved from TCR beta sequences.

In its sample, this clone was seen a few times. Its specificity is unknown. Healthy donors of bone marrow made up the group. Nominal health characterized the donors when sampled, though unrecorded immune exposures were likely. 60 Vbeta and 13 Jbeta primers were used in PCR. Data came from immunoSEQ multiplex PCR; TCRdb stores just in-frame clones and leaves some out. The profile shows some 110,000 clones, almost 70% of them singletons. The material sequenced was PBMCs. The TCR was taken from a man under 40 in good health and CMV-seropositive.

The CDR3 DNA sequence: TGTGCCAGCAGCGAACGGGCGACAGGGGGCGGTAACTATGGCTACACCTTC. It specifies CASSERATGGGNYGYTF. The chain carries TRBV6-1 and TRBJ1-2; 10 bases agree with TRBD1. The length of the CDR3 is 17 residues. The germline gives CDR1 MNHNS, CDR2 SASEGT. V was pared by 6 bases and J by 1 base, with 11 bases of the junction left unmatched.